The clone carrying this T cell receptor beta chain appeared once. Its specificity is not known. The junction shows a germline mismatch at one end, possibly a read error. Post-sort purity exceeded 95% for all sorted populations. The germline V gene has CDR1 SQVTM and CDR2 ANQGSEA. This CDR3 has 13 amino acids. This entry is derived from a study of beta chain features in type 1 diabetes. Study-wide findings and caveats: Individuals with type 1 diabetes displayed fewer insertions and more deletions at VDJ junctions. Among all four CD4+ subsets, Type 1 diabetes patients had TCRB CDR3s that were moderately but significantly shorter.

Isolated RNA was reverse transcribed in full, so expressed TCRB transcripts were sequenced. About 3.57 million reads per sample were averaged for naive, central memory and regulatory samples. Profiled with immunoSEQ multiplex PCR; TCRdb holds only in-frame clones, not every one. The sample holds 120,000 to 150,000 clones; more than 10% are singletons and the top ten take 1.3%. The chain joins TRBV29-1 to TRBJ2-3, with TRBD2 as a possible D gene (7 bases). The sequence was collected from a man aged 18 to 35 with type 1 diabetes. Sequencing was done on a sample of central memory CD4+ T cells from blood. CDR3 DNA sequence: TGCAGCGTGGAAGGGGGAGGGATCGATACGCAGTATTTT. This sequence encodes CSVEGGGIDTQYF.